Below are 23 T cell receptor beta chains sequenced from a single sample in a study of cytomegalovirus exposure and HLA in healthy donors. Here immunoSEQ multiplex PCR was the method, and the copy in TCRdb shows in-frame clones only, minus some. Altogether 150,000 to 250,000 clones are present, about 81% being singletons, with the ten largest covering 1% to 1.5%. Sequencing input: PBMCs. These receptors came from a young woman in good health and CMV-seronegative.

The genes are TRBV5-1 and TRBJ2-3; weak D call: TRBD2 (7 bases). There are 18 residues in the CDR3. V dropped 5 bases and J dropped 2 bases, with 24 bases sitting between them. Per the germline V gene, CDR1 is SGHRS and CDR2 is YFSETQ. CDR3 region: CASSRASTGRGNTDTQYF. DNA of the CDR3: TGCGCCAGCAGTCGCGCATCTACAGGGAGGGGGAACACAGATACGCAGTATTTT. The variable domain in full, with the rest retrieved from reference TRBV5-1 and TRBJ2-3, is KAGVTQTPRYLIKTRGQQVTLSCSPISGHRSVSWYQQTPGQGLQFLFEYFSETQRNKGNFPGRFSGRQFSNSRSEMNVSTLELGDSALYLCASSRASTGRGNTDTQYFGPGTRLTVL.

The chain has TRBV5-1 and TRBJ2-1; TRBD2 is a possible D gene (5 bases). CDR1 and CDR2 (germline): SGHRS, YFSETQ. The CDR3 has 15 residues. The V gene lost 2 bases and the J gene lost 5 bases, with 14 bases spanning the gap. CDR3 amino acids: CASSLDPAANNEQFF. In DNA form, the CDR3 reads TGCGCCAGCAGCTTAGACCCAGCGGCGAACAATGAGCAGTTCTTC.

The chain joins TRBV28 to TRBJ1-5; 7 nucleotides align to TRBD1. The CDR3 consists of 14 residues. Germline CDR1 reads MDHEN; CDR2 reads SYDVKM. The J segment lost 3 bases and the V segment lost 10 bases, leaving 9 bases of the junction unmatched. CDR3 in amino acids: CAILPGTVNQPQHF. The CDR3 DNA sequence: TGTGCCATCCTCCCCGGGACAGTCAATCAGCCCCAGCATTTT.

The J gene is TRBJ2-3, the V gene TRBV5-1; D is unresolved. V was trimmed by 0 bases and J by 2 bases, leaving 7 bases between them. Germline CDR1 and CDR2: SGHRS and YFSETQ. CDR3 length: 14 amino acids. The CDR3 sequence: CASSLERPTDTQYF. The CDR3 nucleotides read TGCGCCAGCAGCTTGGAGCGACCCACAGATACGCAGTATTTT.

This clone appeared a few times. This sequence joins TRBV7-9 and TRBJ2-3, with 9 bases aligning to TRBD2. V trimming: 4 bases; J trimming: 4 bases; junction bases outside the gene matches: 15. The CDR3 loop spans 18 amino acids. The V gene's germline CDR1 is SEHNR and CDR2 FQNEAQ (reference sequence). CDR3 bases: TGTGCCAGCAGCTCTCTCGCAGCGGGAGGTTCGTCGGCAGATACGCAGTATTTT. Amino acids: CASSSLAAGGSSADTQYF.

The chain uses TRBV7-2 and TRBJ2-7; D gene ambiguous. Germline V gene lookup returns CDR1 SGHTA and CDR2 FQGNSA. The length of the CDR3 is 14 residues. Trimming shortened V by 1 base and J by 2 bases, and 9 bases separated the two germline ends. CDR3 bases: TGTGCCAGCAGCTTAGGGGCCCGAACCTACGAGCAGTACTTC. Translation gives CASSLGARTYEQYF.

This chain connects TRBV18 to TRBJ2-5; 10 bases line up with TRBD2. V gave up 2 bases and J gave up 5 bases; unmatched junction bases: 8. From germline, CDR1 is KGHSH and CDR2 LQKENI. CDR3 length equals 16 residues. CDR3 DNA: TGTGCCAGCTCACCATCCAGCGGGAGGGCATGGGAGACCCAGTACTTC. Protein product: CASSPSSGRAWETQYF.

The chain carries TRBV25-1 and TRBJ2-7, with a weak D call TRBD1 (5 bases). Germline V lookup: CDR1 MGHDK, CDR2 SYGVNS. V lost 4 bases to trimming and J lost 4 bases, with 14 bases between them. The CDR3 covers 14 residues. The DNA for the CDR3 is TGTGCCAGCAGTGTCGGGCAGGGCAAGTACGAGCAGTACTTC. Its protein is CASSVGQGKYEQYF.

V gene TRBV15 combines with J gene TRBJ2-2; 8 bases are a match to TRBD2. V lost 0 bases, J lost 4 bases, and 7 bases stayed unmatched. In germline, CDR1 is LNHNV, CDR2 YYDKDF (reference sequence). The length of the CDR3 is 17 residues. The CDR3 bases are TGTGCCACCAGCAGAGATGGCGGACTAGCTGGCACCGGGGAGCTGTTTTTT. Amino acid sequence: CATSRDGGLAGTGELFF. Full variable domain (remainder filled in from reference TRBV15 and TRBJ2-2): DAMVIQNPRYQVTQFGKPVTLSCSQTLNHNVMYWYQQKSSQAPKLLFHYYDKDFNNEADTPDNFQSRRPNTSFCFLDIRSPGLGDTAMYLCATSRDGGLAGTGELFFGEGSRLTVL.

This clone was seen a single time. This chain connects TRBV10-3 to TRBJ2-3; 12 nucleotides match TRBD2. Germline V CDR1 and CDR2: ENHRY, SYGVKD. The CDR3 has 16 residues. V gave up 5 bases and J gave up 4 bases; unmatched junction bases: 7. The CDR3 loop reads CAISSASGGVADTQYF. Written as DNA, the CDR3 is TGTGCCATCAGTTCCGCTAGCGGGGGGGTTGCAGATACGCAGTATTTT.

The chain joins TRBV18 to TRBJ2-5, with a weak D call TRBD2 (5 bases). Germline-derived CDR1 and CDR2 are KGHSH and LQKENI. This CDR3 contains 13 residues. Deletions cut 6 bases from V and 5 bases from J, with 13 bases between. The CDR3 reads CASSSGLGETQYF. The CDR3, as DNA: TGTGCCAGCTCTTCGGGGTTAGGGGAGACCCAGTACTTC.

The chain uses TRBV27 and TRBJ1-2; 7 bases match TRBD1. The germline V gene has CDR1 MNHEY and CDR2 SMNVEV (reference sequence). The CDR3 covers 15 residues. V lost 5 bases to trimming and J lost 3 bases; unmatched junction nucleotides: 9. The CDR3 DNA sequence: TGTGCCAGCAGTCCGATCGACAGGGCCGACTATGGCTACACCTTC. This encodes CASSPIDRADYGYTF.

DNA of the CDR3: TGTGCCAGCAGTCTTACTCCTGGTAGTTTGGTTCCCGGGGAGCAGTACTTC. Amino acids: CASSLTPGSLVPGEQYF. The J gene is TRBJ2-7, the V gene TRBV27, with no clear D. This CDR3 spans 17 amino acids. Germline loops: CDR1 MNHEY, CDR2 SMNVEV (reference sequence). The V gene lost 5 bases and the J gene lost 7 bases, with 27 bases spanning the gap.

The CDR3 DNA sequence: TGTGCCAGCAGTGAATATCCCCGGTCGACAGGGTGGACCGGGGAGCTGTTTTTT. This codes for CASSEYPRSTGWTGELFF. The rearrangement links TRBV6-1 to TRBJ2-2; 7 nucleotides match TRBD1. Germline-derived CDR1 and CDR2 are MNHNS and SASEGT. V lost 2 bases, J lost 5 bases, and 14 bases stayed unmatched. The CDR3 contains 18 residues.

This CDR3 reads CASSVPGEQPQHF. CDR3 in DNA: TGTGCCAGCAGTGTTCCGGGGGAACAGCCCCAGCATTTT. The V gene is TRBV6-1, the J gene TRBJ1-5; D possibly corresponds to TRBD1 (5 bases). V was shortened by 4 bases and J by 7 bases, with 11 bases between the two germline ends. Germline assignment: CDR1 MNHNS and CDR2 SASEGT. The CDR3 extends over 13 amino acids.

The chain links TRBV7-3 to TRBJ2-7; 12 bases align to TRBD2. J lost 4 bases, V lost 4 bases, and 5 bases had no gene match. From germline, CDR1 is SGHTA and CDR2 FQGTGA. CDR3 length: 15 residues. The CDR3 spells CASSSGLAGVYEQYF. The CDR3 nucleotides are TGTGCCAGCAGCTCGGGACTAGCGGGCGTGTACGAGCAGTACTTC.

The genes are TRBV6-5 and TRBJ2-5; 14 positions match TRBD2. Germline-derived CDR1 and CDR2 are MNHEY and SVGAGI. The junction had 4 bases not matched to a gene; V was cut back by 5 bases and J by 5 bases. The CDR3 spans 15 residues. CDR3 DNA: TGTGCCAGCAGTGGACTAGCGGGGGGATCGGAGACCCAGTACTTC. Translated: CASSGLAGGSETQYF.

The rearrangement joins TRBV27 to TRBJ1-5; 10 bases align to TRBD1. Germline CDR1 MNHEY, CDR2 SMNVEV (reference sequence). The junction had 3 bases not matched to a gene; V was cut back by 9 bases and J by 7 bases. The CDR3 contains 12 residues. The CDR3 reads CARDRGLQPQHF. For the CDR3, the DNA is TGTGCCAGAGACAGGGGGCTACAGCCCCAGCATTTT.

This chain joins TRBV11-2 and TRBJ2-3, with TRBD2 matching over 8 bases. The V gene's germline CDR1 is SGHAT and CDR2 FQNNGV. The CDR3 sequence is 17 residues long. V shed 0 bases and J 5 bases; nucleotides not matched to a gene: 10. CDR3 residues: CASSLEVAGLGEDTQYF. The CDR3 DNA follows: TGTGCCAGCAGCTTAGAAGTAGCGGGACTGGGGGAAGATACGCAGTATTTT. The full variable domain, rest sourced from reference TRBV11-2 and TRBJ2-3, is EAGVAQSPRYKIIEKRQSVAFWCNPISGHATLYWYQQILGQGPKLLIQFQNNGVVDDSQLPKDRFSAERLKGVDSTLKIQPAKLEDSAVYLCASSLEVAGLGEDTQYFGPGTRLTVL.

The rearrangement joins TRBV28 to TRBJ2-7; TRBD1 matches at 9 bases. Looked up from germline, CDR1 is MDHEN and CDR2 is SYDVKM. This CDR3 spans 16 amino acids. V gave up 5 bases and J gave up 5 bases; unmatched junction bases: 13. CDR3 loop: CASSPLQGARGHEQYF. In nucleotides, the CDR3 is TGTGCCAGCAGTCCCTTACAGGGGGCGCGGGGCCACGAGCAGTACTTC.

The chain has TRBV7-9 and TRBJ2-3; 10 bases map to TRBD1. CDR3 length: 14 residues. The junction had 7 bases not matched to a gene; V was cut back by 6 bases and J by 7 bases. The V gene's germline CDR1 is SEHNR and CDR2 FQNEAQ (reference sequence). The CDR3 loop reads CASSLGTGDNTQYF. The CDR3, as DNA: TGTGCCAGCAGTCTCGGGACAGGGGACAATACGCAGTATTTT.

The chain combines TRBV19 with TRBJ2-7; D perhaps matches TRBD2 (5 bases). Germline V gives CDR1 LNHDA, CDR2 SQIVND (reference sequence). V lost 5 bases to trimming and J lost 5 bases, with 19 bases between them. There are 15 residues in the CDR3. CDR3 in DNA: TGTGCCAGTAGTTCGCGGAATCAGGAGGAGAACGAGCAGTACTTC. This encodes CASSSRNQEENEQYF.

The chain recombines TRBV6-5 with TRBJ1-1; D might be TRBD1 (5 bases). The CDR3 extends over 13 amino acids. Germline CDR1 MNHEY, CDR2 SVGAGI. V was pared by 4 bases and J by 1 base, with 7 bases between. Written as DNA, the CDR3 is TGTGCCAGCAGTTTCGGACAGAACACTGAAGCTTTCTTT. Its translation is CASSFGQNTEAFF.